The next 4 T cell receptor beta chains were all read from a single sample in a study of human T cells and chemical hapten exposure. Time point specified: pre-sensitization, week 0. Treatment noted: therapeutic diphenylcyclopropenone sensitization with weekly scalp DPC. TCRdb recomputed calls from the RACE reads with MiXCR, one row per CDR3 protein. The data contain 60,000 to 70,000 distinct CDR3 sequences, approximately 11% of them seen just once; the ten biggest clones take up 4% to 6%. The source was whole blood, collected in connection with sensitization to the hapten diphenylcyclopropenone (DPC). These receptors were collected from a woman in her 50s with alopecia areata. Some clones in this sample may be carry-over from other donors' samples.

This clonotype was seen many times. The rearrangement uses TRBV5-6 and TRBJ1-6, with 7 bases matching TRBD1. The CDR3 runs to 17 residues. Trimming at V came to 4 bases and at J to 0 bases, leaving 7 bases not matched to a gene. Germline V lookup: CDR1 SGHDT, CDR2 YYEEEE. Written as DNA, the CDR3 is TGTGCCAGCAGCACCTTACAGGGGAGCTCCTATAATTCACCCCTCCACTTT. Protein product: CASSTLQGSSYNSPLHF.

In its sample, this clonotype was seen a few times. The V call is TRBV6-2 or TRBV6-3, the J call TRBJ2-1, with TRBD2 matching 11 bases. CDR1 is MNHEY and CDR2 is SVGEGT in the germline V gene. The CDR3 loop spans 15 amino acids. J lost 5 bases, V lost 6 bases, and 6 bases had no gene match. This chain's CDR3 is CASRRTSGRDNEQFF. CDR3 bases: TGTGCCAGCAGACGGACTAGCGGGCGTGACAATGAGCAGTTCTTC.

The CDR3 loop is CASTKRSLAGAGEQYF. CDR3 in DNA: TGTGCCAGCACCAAGAGGAGCCTAGCGGGAGCGGGAGAGCAGTACTTC. This chain links TRBV2 with TRBJ2-7, with 10 bases identical to TRBD2. V gave up 7 bases and J gave up 7 bases; unmatched junction bases: 16. The CDR3 totals 16 residues. CDR1 is SNHLY and CDR2 is FYNNEI in the germline V gene.

This clonotype has a count of ten or more. This chain connects TRBV7-9 to TRBJ1-5, with D possibly matching TRBD1 (5 bases). Trimming pared 5 bases from V and 7 bases from J, leaving 9 bases between. Germline CDR1 is SEHNR and CDR2 is FQNEAQ (reference sequence). CDR3 length: 12 residues. CDR3: CASSKGTQPQHF. CDR3 DNA sequence: TGTGCCAGCAGCAAAGGGACGCAGCCCCAGCATTTT.